This TCR beta chain was sequenced for a study of blood T cell repertoires in COVID-19. Across the whole study: Collection of acute and convalescent COVID-19 samples took place in the United States, Italy and Spain.

Some clones are missing from TCRdb's copy, which holds only in-frame ones; the method was immunoSEQ multiplex PCR. Among approximately 230,000 clones, around nine tenths were seen once, and the ten largest hold around 1.8%. Trimming took 8 bases from V and 7 from J; bases not matched to a gene: 9. Germline values: CDR1 SGHAT, CDR2 FQNNGV. The CDR3 is 14 residues long. Participants were aged about 18 to 100 years from approximately 23 US areas. The study assigned cohorts using participant-reported clinical history. Sequencing was performed on PBMCs or T cells enriched from blood (not recorded which). The receptor was isolated from a woman between 18 and 29 years old who had recovered from COVID-19. This sequence joins TRBV11-2 and TRBJ2-2; 8 nucleotides align to TRBD1. The chain's CDR3 is CASGDRPRGGELFF. The CDR3 nucleotides are TGTGCCAGCGGGGACAGGCCCCGAGGCGGGGAGCTGTTTTTT.